This T cell receptor (beta chain) was observed in a study of identical twins. TCRdb re-called the 5' RACE reads through MiXCR, storing one row per CDR3 protein. Among about 200,000 distinct CDR3 sequences listed, 6.5% were seen once. The CDR3 is made up of 14 amino acids. Trimming removed 4 bases from V and 5 bases from J, with 14 bases in between. Germline CDR1 reads SEHNR; CDR2 reads FQNEAQ (reference sequence). This same sample was also taken into another study, of T cells expressing NK-cell markers.

The gene calls are TRBV7-9 and TRBJ1-2; possibly TRBD1 for D (5 bases). Sequencing was done on a sample of CD8+ T cells sorted from blood. The clonotype originates from a woman between 18 and 29 years old in good health. CDR3 protein: CASSSTGTSYGYTF. The CDR3, as DNA: TGTGCCAGCAGCTCAACCGGGACCTCATATGGCTACACCTTC.